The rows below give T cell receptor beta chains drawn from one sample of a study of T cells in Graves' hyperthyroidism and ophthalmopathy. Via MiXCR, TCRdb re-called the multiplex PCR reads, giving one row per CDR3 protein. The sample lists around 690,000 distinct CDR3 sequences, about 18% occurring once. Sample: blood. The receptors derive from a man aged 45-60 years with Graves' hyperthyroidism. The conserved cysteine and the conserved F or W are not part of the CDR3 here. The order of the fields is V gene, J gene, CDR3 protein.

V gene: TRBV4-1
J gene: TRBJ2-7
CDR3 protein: ASSQDEGTEQY

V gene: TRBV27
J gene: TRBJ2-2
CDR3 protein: ASSLSWAGELF

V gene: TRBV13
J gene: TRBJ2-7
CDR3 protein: ASSFGPGPAVDEQY

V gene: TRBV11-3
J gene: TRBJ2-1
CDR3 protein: ASSSRGKAGGSYNEQF

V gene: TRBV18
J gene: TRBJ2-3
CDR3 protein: ASSPGSSDTQY

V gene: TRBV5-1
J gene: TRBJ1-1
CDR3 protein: ASSFEEDLEAF

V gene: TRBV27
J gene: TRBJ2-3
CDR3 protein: ASSPGTSQPDTQY

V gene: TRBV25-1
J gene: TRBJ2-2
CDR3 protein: ASSEVASGFTGELF

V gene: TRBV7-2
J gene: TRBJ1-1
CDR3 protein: ASTSGQGRTEAF

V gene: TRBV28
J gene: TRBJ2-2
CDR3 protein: ASSLLMGQTGTGELF

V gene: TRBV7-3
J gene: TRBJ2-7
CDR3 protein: ASSLLGQIYEQY

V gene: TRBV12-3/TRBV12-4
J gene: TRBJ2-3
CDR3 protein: ASSLRWDTQY

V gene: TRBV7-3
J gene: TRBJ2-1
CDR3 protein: ASSWGSGNAYEQF

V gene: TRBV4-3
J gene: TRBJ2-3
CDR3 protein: ASSQAYLAPLLGTQY

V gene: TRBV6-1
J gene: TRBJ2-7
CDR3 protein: ASSDPPVGFALDEQY

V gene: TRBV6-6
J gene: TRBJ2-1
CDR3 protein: ASSYMGEQF

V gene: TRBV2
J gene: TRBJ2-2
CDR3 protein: ASSELQTNTGELF

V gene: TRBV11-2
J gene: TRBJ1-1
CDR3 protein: ASSLRGTENTEAF

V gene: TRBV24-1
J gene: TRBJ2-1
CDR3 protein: ATSELGQGAINEQF

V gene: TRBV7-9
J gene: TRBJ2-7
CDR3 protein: ASSKGLAGPWGEQY

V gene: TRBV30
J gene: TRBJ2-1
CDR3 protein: AWRGGATYNEQF

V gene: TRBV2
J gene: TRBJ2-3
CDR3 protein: AGRSSRGTDTQY

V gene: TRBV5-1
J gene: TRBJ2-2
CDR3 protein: ASRPDRAHVSWDGELF

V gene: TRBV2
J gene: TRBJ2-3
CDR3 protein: ASSERAGAGDTQY

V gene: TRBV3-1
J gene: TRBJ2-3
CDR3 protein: ASSHPGALTDTQY

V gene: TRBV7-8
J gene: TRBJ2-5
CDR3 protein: ASSHPTGTRGETQY

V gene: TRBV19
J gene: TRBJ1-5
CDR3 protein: ASSIYLQPQH

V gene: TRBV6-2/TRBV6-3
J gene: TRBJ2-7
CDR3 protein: ASSYSADRLSYEQY

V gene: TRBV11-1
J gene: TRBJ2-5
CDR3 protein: ASSLSLVAETQY

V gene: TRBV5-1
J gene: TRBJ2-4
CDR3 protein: ASSLLTGATEVQY

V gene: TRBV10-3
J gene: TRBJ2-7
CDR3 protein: AISEEEVQGYEQY

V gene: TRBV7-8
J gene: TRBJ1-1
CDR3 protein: ASSLSSRDKAEAF

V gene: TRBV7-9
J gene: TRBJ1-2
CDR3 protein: ASSIQGRTYGYT

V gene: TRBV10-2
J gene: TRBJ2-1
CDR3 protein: ASSLTSGVEEQF

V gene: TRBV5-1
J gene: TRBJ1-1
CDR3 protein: ASSEGQGANPVAF

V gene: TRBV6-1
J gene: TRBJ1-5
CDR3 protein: ASSEGQVRSNQPQH

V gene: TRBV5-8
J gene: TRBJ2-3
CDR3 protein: ASSLPGNPTQY

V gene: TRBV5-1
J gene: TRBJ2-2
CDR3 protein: ASTINTGELF

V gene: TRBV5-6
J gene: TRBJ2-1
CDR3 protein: ASSPSAAYNEQF

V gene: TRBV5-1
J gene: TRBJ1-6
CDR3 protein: ASSLAEDSPLH

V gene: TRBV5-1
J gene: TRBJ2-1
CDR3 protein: ASSLAAGNEQF

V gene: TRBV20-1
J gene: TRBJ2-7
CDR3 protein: SARDSSGRAYEQY

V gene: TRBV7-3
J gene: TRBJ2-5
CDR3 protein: ASSLGLAGGMETQY

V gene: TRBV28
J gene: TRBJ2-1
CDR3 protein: ASTRPASAINEQF

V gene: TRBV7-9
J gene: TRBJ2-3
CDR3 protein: ASSLGFGTGTDTQY

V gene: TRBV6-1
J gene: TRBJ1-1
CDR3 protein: ASSDPQGWNTEAF

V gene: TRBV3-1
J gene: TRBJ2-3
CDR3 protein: ASSQVARGVTQY

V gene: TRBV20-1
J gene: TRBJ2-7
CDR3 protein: SAPSGSHSYEQY

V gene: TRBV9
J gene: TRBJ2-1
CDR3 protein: ASSTPTGYNEQF

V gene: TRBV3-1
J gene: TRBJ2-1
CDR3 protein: ASRPGTSDYNEQF

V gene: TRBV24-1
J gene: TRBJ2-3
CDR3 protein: ATSDPGSSGRTADTQY

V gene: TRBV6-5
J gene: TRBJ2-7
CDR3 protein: ASSYADRVTYEQY

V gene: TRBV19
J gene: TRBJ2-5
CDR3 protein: ASSMGSGTGVTQY

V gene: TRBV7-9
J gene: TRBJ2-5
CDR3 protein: ASSLSVTQETQY

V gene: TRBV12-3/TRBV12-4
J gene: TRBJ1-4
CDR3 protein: ASRLQGPNEKLF

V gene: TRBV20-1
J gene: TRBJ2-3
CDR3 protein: SARQSSSTDTQY

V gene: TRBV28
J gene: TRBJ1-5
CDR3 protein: ASSSGQVSLGGQPQH

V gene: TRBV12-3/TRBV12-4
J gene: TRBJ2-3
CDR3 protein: ASSLGLVGTDTQY

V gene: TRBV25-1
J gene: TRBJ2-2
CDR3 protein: ASSGPRVEYSNTGELF

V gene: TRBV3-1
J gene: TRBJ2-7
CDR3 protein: ASSPGTSGRFYEQY